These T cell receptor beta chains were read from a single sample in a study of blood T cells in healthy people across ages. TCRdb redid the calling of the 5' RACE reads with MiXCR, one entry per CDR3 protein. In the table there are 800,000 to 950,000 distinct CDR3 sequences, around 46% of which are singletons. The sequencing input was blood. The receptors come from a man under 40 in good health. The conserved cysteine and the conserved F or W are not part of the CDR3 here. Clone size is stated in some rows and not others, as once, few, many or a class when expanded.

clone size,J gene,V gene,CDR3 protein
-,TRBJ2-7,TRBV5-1,ASSLISGFDEQY
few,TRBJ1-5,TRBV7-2,ASSPRQGGGNQPQH
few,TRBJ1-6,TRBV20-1,SARDRPADRSFNSPLH
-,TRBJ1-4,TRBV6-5,ASSYSTGYHEKLF
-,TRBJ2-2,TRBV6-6,ASSYPQGETGELF
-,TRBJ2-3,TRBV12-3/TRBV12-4,ASSSWAEVPDTQY
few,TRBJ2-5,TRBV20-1,SAPVGGQGETQY
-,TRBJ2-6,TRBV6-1,ASSLRRTGVSGANVLT
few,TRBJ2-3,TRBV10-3,AISEPRDRAEY
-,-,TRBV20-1,SARADKNIQY
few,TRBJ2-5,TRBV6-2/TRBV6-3,ASIWRGGFQTQY
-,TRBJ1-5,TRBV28,ASSLFRAGGHQPQH
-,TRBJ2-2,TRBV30,AWTLGTGPGELF
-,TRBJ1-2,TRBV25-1,VSSELGTGSNYGYT
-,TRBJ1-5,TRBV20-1,SARWVGMGNQPQH
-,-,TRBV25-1,ASSEYGGGLNEQY
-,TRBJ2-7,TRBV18,ASSPQGGTYEQY
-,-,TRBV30,AWRPPTGYRPEGMYEQY
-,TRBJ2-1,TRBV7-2,ASSFVTRDEQF
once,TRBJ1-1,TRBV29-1,SASGTGGFGAF
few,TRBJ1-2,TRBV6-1,ASSEGVLRPYGYT
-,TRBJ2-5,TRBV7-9,ASSLESQTQY
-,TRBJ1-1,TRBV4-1,ASSRPPGEAF
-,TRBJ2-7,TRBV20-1,SARVTGTYEQY
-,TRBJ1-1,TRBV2,ASTRVENTEAF
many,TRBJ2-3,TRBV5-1,ASSLALAGTSTDTQY
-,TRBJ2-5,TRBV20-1,SASLGLAGRIQETQY
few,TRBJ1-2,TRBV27,ASSSPFTGGASYGYT
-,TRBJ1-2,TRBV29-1,SVVPGFGYGYT
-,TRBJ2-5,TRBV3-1,ASSQGTSGASNQY
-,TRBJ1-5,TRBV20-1,SAKGDRGYSQPQH
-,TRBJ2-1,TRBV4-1,ASSQDVGGGEQF
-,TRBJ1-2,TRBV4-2,ASSQGMDRTQDGYT
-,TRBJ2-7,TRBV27,ASSLSSRRQTYEQY
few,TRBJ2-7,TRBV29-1,SIQDRDSYEQY
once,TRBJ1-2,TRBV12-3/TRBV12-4,ASRLTGGGSYGYT
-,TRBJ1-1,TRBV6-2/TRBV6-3,ASRFDRVNTEAF
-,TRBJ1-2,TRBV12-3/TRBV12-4,ASSPIYPYGYT
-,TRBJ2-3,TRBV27,ASSWRGAARVDTQY
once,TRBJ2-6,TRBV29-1,SVGDISGANVLT
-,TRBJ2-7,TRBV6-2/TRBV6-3,ASSQGLLGLNEQY
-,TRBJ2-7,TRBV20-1,SARDPLAVAYEQY
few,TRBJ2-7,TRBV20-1,SASPHYEQY
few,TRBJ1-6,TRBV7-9,ASSRGLTGDTARSNSPLH
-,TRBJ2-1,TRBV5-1,ASSWGQSSNEQF
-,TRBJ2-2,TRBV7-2,ASSLAGSTGTGELF